These T cell receptor beta chains were read from a single sample in a study of siplizumab effects on memory and regulatory T cells. The method was immunoSEQ multiplex PCR; TCRdb's version includes in-frame clones alone and lacks a portion of them. The repertoire consists of 65,000 to 85,000 clones, with around 93% occurring once and the leading ten covering about 4.5%. Sequencing used CD8+ T cells sorted from blood. The receptor source for this set is a human donor in good health. Each CDR3 is given with its conserved first and last residue. The D gene is left open where the match is weak. A clone size is listed for some rows: how often the clone was seen (once, few, many), or a class if it is expanded.

d_gene,abundance,j_gene,v_gene,CDR3aa,CDR3nt
TRBD1,NA,TRBJ2-3,TRBV4-1,CASSQVFTGGADTQYF,TGCGCCAGCAGCCAAGTCTTTACAGGGGGCGCAGATACGCAGTATTTT
TRBD1,NA,TRBJ1-1,TRBV7-3,CASSFNIDRGGDTEAFF,TGTGCCAGCAGCTTTAATATTGACAGGGGTGGGGACACTGAAGCTTTCTTT
NA,NA,TRBJ1-1,TRBV6-5,CASSYRGITEAFF,TGTGCCAGCAGTTACAGGGGCATAACTGAAGCTTTCTTT
TRBD1,NA,TRBJ1-4,TRBV5-1,CASSFTGGWEKLFF,TGCGCCAGCAGCTTCACAGGGGGCTGGGAAAAACTGTTTTTT
NA,NA,TRBJ1-6,TRBV28,CASSQRSPLHF,TGTGCCAGCAGTCAGAGATCACCCCTCCACTTT
NA,NA,TRBJ1-2,TRBV28,CATQRRRWGGGYTF,TGTGCCACCCAAAGACGCAGATGGGGAGGGGGCTACACCTTC
TRBD1,NA,TRBJ1-1,TRBV7-9,CASSSGLQGSGTEAFF,TGTGCCAGCAGCTCGGGACTACAGGGGAGCGGCACTGAAGCTTTCTTT
TRBD1,NA,TRBJ1-2,TRBV14,CASSQSQGGGYTF,TGTGCCAGCAGCCAATCTCAGGGGGGTGGCTACACCTTC
NA,NA,TRBJ2-2,TRBV7-6,CASSYMEGTGELFF,TGTGCCAGCAGCTACATGGAGGGCACCGGGGAGCTGTTTTTT
NA,NA,TRBJ1-1,TRBV27,CASSFQGNTEAFF,TGTGCCAGCAGTTTTCAGGGGAACACTGAAGCTTTCTTT
TRBD2,NA,TRBJ2-5,TRBV7-3,CASSEGVASGGAQETQYF,TGTGCCAGCAGCGAAGGGGTCGCTAGCGGGGGAGCGCAGGAGACCCAGTACTTC
NA,NA,TRBJ2-7,TRBV7-7,CASSSGPFYEQYF,TGTGCCAGCAGCTCCGGGCCTTTCTACGAGCAGTACTTC
TRBD1,NA,TRBJ2-1,TRBV4-3,CASSQFTFRGTGVNNEQFF,TGCGCCAGCAGCCAATTTACTTTCCGCGGGACAGGGGTTAACAATGAGCAGTTCTTC
NA,NA,TRBJ2-3,TRBV5-4,CASSFLGPGPTDTQYF,TGTGCCAGCAGCTTTCTTGGTCCAGGGCCAACAGATACGCAGTATTTT
NA,once,TRBJ1-2,TRBV19,CASSMDPTGSGNGYTF,TGTGCCAGTAGTATGGACCCCACAGGGTCAGGTAATGGCTACACCTTC
NA,NA,TRBJ2-6,TRBV4-3,CASSQEGISGANVLTF,TGCGCCAGCAGCCAAGAAGGGATCTCTGGGGCCAACGTCCTGACTTTC
TRBD1,NA,TRBJ1-6,TRBV6-1,CASSEVTGKNSPLHF,TGTGCCAGCAGTGAAGTGACAGGGAAGAATTCACCCCTCCACTTT
TRBD1,NA,TRBJ1-5,TRBV5-6,CASSPGQGDQPQHF,TGTGCCAGCAGCCCGGGACAGGGAGACCAGCCCCAGCATTTT
TRBD1,once,TRBJ1-2,TRBV30,CAWSIGQGAGGYTF,TGTGCCTGGAGTATAGGACAGGGGGCAGGTGGCTACACCTTC
TRBD2,NA,TRBJ2-2,TRBV9,CASSVAQRGINTGELFF,TGTGCCAGCAGCGTAGCTCAGCGGGGGATAAACACCGGGGAGCTGTTTTTT
NA,NA,TRBJ1-1,TRBV2,CASSEYGGRVTEAFF,TGTGCCAGCAGTGAATACGGGGGGCGGGTCACTGAAGCTTTCTTT
NA,NA,TRBJ2-3,TRBV4-1,CASSPSGYITDTQYF,TGCGCCAGCAGCCCTTCCGGATATATCACAGATACGCAGTATTTT
NA,NA,TRBJ2-7,TRBV9,CASSGLEGEQYF,TGTGCCAGCAGCGGACTTGAGGGCGAGCAGTACTTC
NA,NA,TRBJ2-1,TRBV6-1,CASSEGYNEQFF,TGTGCCAGCAGTGAAGGGTACAATGAGCAGTTCTTC
TRBD2,NA,TRBJ2-1,TRBV4-1,CASSQVLAGAGEQFF,TGCGCCAGCAGCCAAGTGCTAGCGGGGGCGGGGGAGCAGTTCTTC
NA,NA,TRBJ2-5,TRBV27,CASSPGTQETQYF,TGTGCCAGCAGTCCCGGGACCCAAGAGACCCAGTACTTC
NA,NA,TRBJ1-5,TRBV4-2,CASSQEVGDKSQPQHF,TGTGCCAGCAGCCAAGAAGTAGGGGACAAAAGTCAGCCCCAGCATTTT
TRBD2,NA,TRBJ2-3,TRBV9,CASSVVAGATDTQYF,TGTGCCAGCAGCGTAGTAGCGGGGGCCACAGATACGCAGTATTTT
NA,NA,TRBJ2-7,TRBV19,CASRCKGTTYEQYF,TGTGCCAGTCGGTGTAAGGGAACTACCTACGAGCAGTACTTC
NA,NA,TRBJ2-5,TRBV14,CASSQVRSDQETQYF,TGTGCCAGCAGCCAAGTTCGGTCAGACCAAGAGACCCAGTACTTC
NA,NA,TRBJ2-5,TRBV29-1,CSVDGGAGTAESEETQYF,TGCAGCGTTGACGGGGGGGCGGGGACAGCCGAATCCGAAGAGACCCAGTACTTC
TRBD2,NA,TRBJ2-3,TRBV7-3,CASSFTSGGSDTQYF,TGTGCCAGCAGCTTTACTAGCGGGGGATCAGATACGCAGTATTTT
TRBD1,NA,TRBJ1-1,TRBV2,CASSVQPGQGEFEAFF,TGTGCCAGCAGTGTTCAACCGGGACAGGGGGAGTTTGAAGCTTTCTTT
TRBD1,NA,TRBJ2-1,TRBV28,CASIKQGAGANEQFF,TGTGCCAGCATAAAACAGGGGGCGGGGGCCAATGAGCAGTTCTTC
NA,NA,TRBJ1-6,TRBV6-1,CASSEWGALNSPLHF,TGTGCCAGCAGTGAATGGGGGGCCCTCAATTCACCCCTCCACTTT
TRBD2,NA,TRBJ2-1,TRBV7-8,CASTYDSGGAVENEQFF,TGTGCCAGCACATACGATAGCGGGGGGGCAGTAGAAAATGAGCAGTTCTTC
NA,few,TRBJ2-7,TRBV6-1,CATVIGTFYEQYF,TGTGCCACCGTGATAGGGACTTTCTACGAGCAGTACTTC
NA,NA,TRBJ1-1,TRBV19,CASSIGSNTEAFF,TGTGCCAGTAGTATAGGGAGTAACACTGAAGCTTTCTTT
NA,medium-sized,TRBJ2-1,TRBV12-1,CASSLQLAGGNEQFF,TGTGCCAGCAGCCTACAGCTAGCGGGCGGGAATGAGCAGTTCTTC
NA,NA,TRBJ1-2,TRBV27,CASSPHAGVVYGYTF,TGTGCCAGCAGTCCCCATGCGGGGGTGGTGTATGGCTACACCTTC
TRBD2,NA,TRBJ2-1,TRBV14,CASSQDLLARGNEQFF,TGTGCCAGCAGCCAAGATCTACTAGCGAGAGGGAATGAGCAGTTCTTC
NA,NA,TRBJ1-1,TRBV4-1,CASSQADSTEAFF,TGCGCCAGCAGCCAAGCCGACTCGACTGAAGCTTTCTTT
TRBD1,NA,TRBJ1-2,TRBV28,CASSSWRGQGLSGYTF,TGTGCCAGCAGTTCCTGGAGGGGACAGGGACTGTCTGGCTACACCTTC
NA,NA,TRBJ1-1,TRBV5-6,CASNLWGGFTEAFF,TGTGCCAGCAACCTTTGGGGGGGGTTCACTGAAGCTTTCTTT
NA,NA,TRBJ1-3,TRBV11-2,CASSLVGPGNTIYF,TGTGCCAGCAGCTTAGTTGGCCCCGGTAACACCATATATTTT
TRBD1,NA,TRBJ1-4,TRBV13,CASSLSAGGEKLFF,TGTGCCAGCAGCTTATCGGCAGGGGGGGAAAAACTGTTTTTT
NA,NA,TRBJ2-7,TRBV7-8,CASSTGSYEQYF,TGTGCCAGCAGCACAGGGAGCTACGAGCAGTACTTC
NA,NA,TRBJ1-2,TRBV6-4,CASSDGGSTTLYTF,TGTGCCAGCAGTGACGGCGGTTCTACCACCCTCTACACCTTC
NA,NA,TRBJ2-2,TRBV2,CASHDSNTGELFF,TGTGCCAGCCATGACAGCAACACCGGGGAGCTGTTTTTT